The table lists the clone carrying this T cell receptor beta chain with many counts. The antigen is not known. Exclusions: uncontrolled infection, other autoimmune disease, pregnancy, lactation. Ahead of any ophthalmopathy symptoms, the blood sample was obtained at the first diagnosis of hyperthyroidism. The sample belongs to a study of T cells in Graves' hyperthyroidism and ophthalmopathy. Germline values: CDR1 LGHDT, CDR2 YNNKEL (reference sequence). The CDR3 is 16 residues long. V lost 4 bases, J lost 0 bases, and 6 bases stayed unmatched. RNA transcripts served as the template for amplifying TCR beta CDR3 regions. The TCR CDR3 first-round RT-PCR relied on the HTBI primer set. TCRdb called the multiplex PCR reads again in MiXCR, with one record for every CDR3 protein. The sample yields about 290,000 distinct CDR3 sequences, about 15% seen once. Study-level results: The model forecast ophthalmopathy, anticipating it by a median about 7 months before onset. Blood also showed most of the thyroid clonotypes that were expanded above 0.001.

The sequencing sample was made of blood. The sequence derives from a woman between 45 and 60 years old with Graves' hyperthyroidism that later progressed to Graves' ophthalmopathy. The chain uses TRBV3-1 and TRBJ1-1; TRBD1 matches at 9 bases. Here the CDR3 reads CASSRGTGLMNTEAFF. The CDR3 nucleotides read TGTGCCAGCAGCCGAGGGACAGGGCTCATGAACACTGAAGCTTTCTTT.